A selection of T cell receptor beta chains follows, all from one sample in a study of CD8 T cells in Susac syndrome. TCRdb re-called the immunoSEQ multiplex PCR reads through MiXCR, storing one row per CDR3 protein. The sample carries approximately 210,000 distinct CDR3 sequences, about 95% recorded once. Sequencing input: CD4+ T cells from PBMCs. The receptors shown here come from a human donor with Susac syndrome. Both conserved end residues are part of each CDR3. D genes are given only for firm matches.

D gene	V gene	CDR3 length	J gene	CDR3 DNA	CDR3 protein
-	TRBV27	15	TRBJ1-2	TGTGCCAGCAGTCGACCTGACCCGGGACCTAAGCGCTACACCTTC	CASSRPDPGPKRYTF
-	TRBV4-3	17	TRBJ1-6	TGCGCCAGCAGCCAAGATACCGGGACGGCAAATAATTCACCCCTCCACTTT	CASSQDTGTANNSPLHF
-	TRBV5-1	16	TRBJ2-3	TGCGCCAGCAGCTTGGCCGGACAGCGGGGAGACGATACGCAGTATTTT	CASSLAGQRGDDTQYF
-	TRBV12-3/TRBV12-4	17	TRBJ1-1	TGTGCCAGCAGTTTCGGGGGGGGCGCGAAGAGGAACACTGAAGCTTTCTTT	CASSFGGGAKRNTEAFF
TRBD1	TRBV29-1	13	TRBJ1-2	TGCAGCGTTGAAGTAGGGACAGTCTATGGCTACACCTTC	CSVEVGTVYGYTF
-	TRBV9	13	TRBJ1-2	TGTGCCAGCAGCGTAGACCCTAACTATGGCTACACCTTC	CASSVDPNYGYTF
TRBD1	TRBV12-3/TRBV12-4	16	TRBJ1-5	TGTGCCAGCAGCCTAGGGGCAGGGGGCAGGATTCAGCCCCAGCATTTT	CASSLGAGGRIQPQHF
-	TRBV28	15	TRBJ1-5	TGTGCCAGCAGACCCCTCGGGGGAAAGGATCAGCCCCAGCATTTT	CASRPLGGKDQPQHF
-	TRBV20-1	15	TRBJ2-7	TGCAGTGCTAGAGATCGTAGGACAGCCGATGTCGAGCAGTACTTC	CSARDRRTADVEQYF
TRBD2	TRBV20-1	14	TRBJ2-3	TGCAGTGTGCGGGCGGGGGGGCCGACAGATACGCAGTATTTT	CSVRAGGPTDTQYF
TRBD1	TRBV5-4	15	TRBJ1-4	TGTGCCAGCAGCCCTGGACAGGAGAGAAATGAAAAACTGTTTTTT	CASSPGQERNEKLFF
-	TRBV27	14	TRBJ2-5	TGTGCCAGCAGTTTATATGGAGGGCGGGAGACCCAGTACTTC	CASSLYGGRETQYF